This is a list of T cell receptor beta chains from one sample in a study of breast tumors, draining lymph nodes, adjacent tissues. TCRdb analysed the multiplex PCR reads with MiXCR anew, one entry per CDR3 protein. The data contain 180,000 or so distinct CDR3 sequences, around 35% of them singletons. Material: axillary lymph node tissue. The origin of the receptors is a female donor with breast cancer. Some clones in this sample may be carry-over from other donors' samples. Each CDR3 is given with its conserved first and last residue. A D gene is named only where the DNA matches it firmly. A clone size is listed for some rows: how often the clone was seen (once, few, many), or a class if it is expanded.

J: TRBJ1-3; size: many; D: .; V: TRBV19; DNA: TGTGCCACGCGGGGAGGAAACACCATATATTTT; CDR3: CATRGGNTIYF
J: TRBJ2-4; size: few; D: TRBD2; V: TRBV4-1; DNA: TGCGCCAGCAGCCAAGCGGGGGGCATTCAGTACTTC; CDR3: CASSQAGGIQYF
J: TRBJ1-2; size: many; D: .; V: TRBV7-8; DNA: TGTGCCAGCAGCCCCCAGGGAGCCTATGGCTACACCTTC; CDR3: CASSPQGAYGYTF
J: TRBJ2-1; size: many; D: TRBD2; V: TRBV6-5; DNA: TGTGCCAGCAGTTACGGCATAGCGGGGGGAGACAATGAGCAGTTCTTC; CDR3: CASSYGIAGGDNEQFF
J: TRBJ1-4; size: .; D: .; V: TRBV19; DNA: TGTGCCAGTACCTCAATACAGAATGAAAAACTGTTTTTT; CDR3: CASTSIQNEKLFF
J: TRBJ2-5; size: many; D: TRBD2; V: TRBV5-8; DNA: TGTGCCAGCAGCTCCACTGGGGGGGCCCAGTACTTC; CDR3: CASSSTGGAQYF
J: TRBJ2-3; size: many; D: .; V: TRBV9; DNA: TGTGCCAGCAGCGTAGAGTGGGCCCACACAGATACGCAGTATTTT; CDR3: CASSVEWAHTDTQYF
J: TRBJ2-7; size: many; D: .; V: TRBV18; DNA: TGTGCCAGCTCGCCTTCGACGGGCTACGAGCAGTACTTC; CDR3: CASSPSTGYEQYF
J: TRBJ2-3; size: many; D: .; V: TRBV30; DNA: TGTGCCTGGACAGGGGTAGTTGGAGATACGCAGTATTTT; CDR3: CAWTGVVGDTQYF
J: TRBJ1-1; size: .; D: .; V: TRBV4-3; DNA: TGCGCCAGCAGCCAAGGTCTAGGGGCGCAGGGCGCAGCTTTCTTT; CDR3: CASSQGLGAQGAAFF
J: TRBJ1-2; size: .; D: .; V: TRBV29-1; DNA: TGCAGCGTAGGAACGGACTATGGCTACACCTTC; CDR3: CSVGTDYGYTF
J: TRBJ1-2; size: .; D: TRBD1; V: TRBV6-5; DNA: TGTGCCAGCAGTCTTCGACAGGGGAACTATGGCTACACCTTC; CDR3: CASSLRQGNYGYTF
J: TRBJ2-3; size: .; D: .; V: TRBV6-1; DNA: TGTGCCAGCACTCTAAAGGAGGCCTTTAGTAGTACCACAGATACGCAGTATTTT; CDR3: CASTLKEAFSSTTDTQYF
J: TRBJ1-6; size: many; D: .; V: TRBV28; DNA: TGTGCCAGCAGCCCCCAAACAGGAGGTTATTCACCCCTCCACTTT; CDR3: CASSPQTGGYSPLHF
J: TRBJ2-1; size: .; D: .; V: TRBV6-5; DNA: TGTGCCAGCAGTTACGTCCCAAGCTCCCACAATGAGCAGTTCTTC; CDR3: CASSYVPSSHNEQFF
J: TRBJ2-1; size: many; D: .; V: TRBV7-3; DNA: TGTGCCAGCAGCTTAAAAGGGAACGATGAGCAGTTCTTC; CDR3: CASSLKGNDEQFF
J: TRBJ2-1; size: many; D: .; V: TRBV20-1; DNA: TGCAGTGGGGTTGCGGACTGGGGCAATGAGCAGTTCTTC; CDR3: CSGVADWGNEQFF
J: TRBJ2-5; size: many; D: TRBD1; V: TRBV20-1; DNA: TGCAGTGCTAGCCGGGACAGGGTGATGGGGCCCCAGTACTTC; CDR3: CSASRDRVMGPQYF
J: TRBJ1-2; size: many; D: .; V: TRBV7-2; DNA: TGTGCCAGCAGCCCCCCCAGCTCCTATGGCTACACCTTC; CDR3: CASSPPSSYGYTF
J: TRBJ1-4; size: .; D: .; V: TRBV30; DNA: TGTGCTTGGAGTTCTCTTCCAACTAATGAAAAACTGTTTTTT; CDR3: CAWSSLPTNEKLFF
J: TRBJ1-2; size: many; D: TRBD1; V: TRBV5-6; DNA: TGTGCCAGCAGGGGCGGGACAGCGATTAACTATGGCTACACCTTC; CDR3: CASRGGTAINYGYTF
J: TRBJ2-7; size: many; D: TRBD1; V: TRBV5-5; DNA: TGTGCCAGCAGAACGGCCGGGACAGGGACTCGGGAGCAGTACTTC; CDR3: CASRTAGTGTREQYF
J: TRBJ2-7; size: many; D: .; V: TRBV6-1; DNA: TGTGCCAGCAGTCCTGGTGGGTTGCAGTACTTC; CDR3: CASSPGGLQYF
J: TRBJ2-1; size: many; D: .; V: TRBV2; DNA: TGTGCCAGCAGTGCCTACAATGAGCAGTTCTTC; CDR3: CASSAYNEQFF
J: TRBJ2-3; size: many; D: .; V: TRBV7-9; DNA: TGTGCCAGCACCTCAATCCTGATGGATACGCAGTATTTT; CDR3: CASTSILMDTQYF
J: TRBJ2-3; size: many; D: .; V: TRBV7-9; DNA: TGTGCCAGCGGCGCGGACACAGATACGCAGTATTTT; CDR3: CASGADTDTQYF
J: TRBJ1-1; size: .; D: .; V: TRBV4-3; DNA: TGCGCCAGCAGCCAAGTGCCCAGGGAGCGCACTGAAGCTTTCTTT; CDR3: CASSQVPRERTEAFF
J: TRBJ2-7; size: many; D: TRBD1; V: TRBV4-1; DNA: TGCGCCAGCAGCCAAGGGGCAGGGGGTCCCTACGAGCAGTACTTC; CDR3: CASSQGAGGPYEQYF
J: TRBJ1-2; size: .; D: TRBD1; V: TRBV6-5; DNA: TGTGCCAGCAGTCCTACCGGGACAGGGGTTCTTGGCTACGCCTTC; CDR3: CASSPTGTGVLGYAF
J: TRBJ1-1; size: .; D: .; V: TRBV28; DNA: TGTGCCAGCAGTTTATTACTTACTGAAGCTTTCTTT; CDR3: CASSLLLTEAFF
J: TRBJ2-4; size: .; D: .; V: TRBV5-1; DNA: TGCGCCAGCAGCTTGGTTGAGGGGTCCATTCAGTACTTC; CDR3: CASSLVEGSIQYF
J: TRBJ2-5; size: .; D: TRBD1; V: TRBV29-1; DNA: TGCAGCGCAAACTACAGGGGCTCCTTAGGGACCCAGTACTTC; CDR3: CSANYRGSLGTQYF
J: TRBJ2-1; size: .; D: TRBD2; V: TRBV7-3; DNA: TGTACCAGCAGCTGGGGACTAGCGCCCTACAATGAGCAGCTCTTC; CDR3: CTSSWGLAPYNEQLF
J: TRBJ2-3; size: .; D: TRBD2; V: TRBV7-2; DNA: TGTGCCAGCAGCTTAGCCGGAGGCTGGAGCGGGAGCGTCAATGAGCAGTATTTT; CDR3: CASSLAGGWSGSVNEQYF
J: TRBJ2-5; size: .; D: .; V: TRBV7-8; DNA: TGTGCCAGCACCTTGGGGGGGGGCGGGGAGACCCAGTACTTC; CDR3: CASTLGGGGETQYF
J: TRBJ2-1; size: many; D: .; V: TRBV4-1; DNA: TGCGCCAGCAGCCGGGGGCTGAGGGATGAGCAGTTCTTC; CDR3: CASSRGLRDEQFF
J: TRBJ2-2; size: .; D: .; V: TRBV19; DNA: TGTGCCAGTAGTAGAGATGGAGGGGCGAGCACCGGGGAGCCGTTTTTT; CDR3: CASSRDGGASTGEPFF
J: TRBJ2-1; size: many; D: .; V: TRBV19; DNA: TGTGCCAGTAGCCTATTCCCGGGGGATCATGTATATGTAAATGAGCAGTTCTTC; CDR3: CASSLFPGDHVYVNEQFF
J: TRBJ2-2; size: many; D: .; V: TRBV19; DNA: TGTGCCAGTAGTAGCGGACAGCTACACGGGGAGCTGTTTTTT; CDR3: CASSSGQLHGELFF
J: TRBJ2-7; size: many; D: .; V: TRBV7-2; DNA: TGTGCCAGCAGCACCTACGGCGGTTTCTACGAGCAGTACTTC; CDR3: CASSTYGGFYEQYF
J: TRBJ2-5; size: .; D: TRBD1; V: TRBV29-1; DNA: TGCAGCGTTGACGGAACTGCGGGACAGGGGTCGTCAGAGACCAAGTACTTC; CDR3: CSVDGTAGQGSSETKYF
J: TRBJ2-1; size: many; D: .; V: TRBV20-1; DNA: TGCAGTGCTAGAGAACGACCGGATCCCTACAATGAGCAGTTCTTC; CDR3: CSARERPDPYNEQFF
J: TRBJ2-5; size: .; D: TRBD1; V: TRBV29-1; DNA: TGCAGCGTGGGACAGGGTTTGGAGACCCAGTACTTT; CDR3: CSVGQGLETQYF
J: TRBJ2-1; size: many; D: TRBD2; V: TRBV20-1; DNA: TGCAGTGCTACCGGGACTAGCGCCAATGAGCAGTTCTTC; CDR3: CSATGTSANEQFF
J: TRBJ1-4; size: many; D: TRBD1; V: TRBV6-2/TRBV6-3; DNA: TGTGCCAGCAGTGACGGGACAGGGAGTGAAAAACTGTTTTTT; CDR3: CASSDGTGSEKLFF
J: TRBJ1-2; size: many; D: TRBD1; V: TRBV7-6; DNA: TGTGCCAGCTCAAAGGACAGGCGATTGGGGGATGGCTACCCCTTC; CDR3: CASSKDRRLGDGYPF
J: TRBJ1-6; size: .; D: .; V: TRBV20-1; DNA: TGCAGTGCTAGTCCCTCAGGGGTATCACCCCTCCACTTT; CDR3: CSASPSGVSPLHF
J: TRBJ2-7; size: few; D: TRBD2; V: TRBV28; DNA: TGTGCCAGCAGTTTATCGGGGGGGGTTTCAGCGCAGTACTTC; CDR3: CASSLSGGVSAQYF
J: TRBJ2-7; size: many; D: TRBD2; V: TRBV11-2; DNA: TGTGCCAGCAGCGCCGGGCTAGCGGGAGTGGATGAGCAGTACTTC; CDR3: CASSAGLAGVDEQYF
J: TRBJ2-6; size: .; D: .; V: TRBV20-1; DNA: TGCAGTGCCCCCCTTCGGGGGTCGTTAGCTGAAGCTTTC; CDR3: CSAPLRGSLAEAF